A selection of T cell receptor beta chains follows, all from one sample in a study of cytomegalovirus exposure and HLA in healthy donors. Profiled with immunoSEQ multiplex PCR; TCRdb holds only in-frame clones, not every one. The profile covers under 200,000 clones, with 82% appearing a single time and approximately 1% taken by the ten largest. The sequenced sample consisted of PBMCs. Source of these receptors: a girl under 10 years old in good health and CMV-seropositive. Both conserved end residues are part of each CDR3. D genes are given only for firm matches. The listing skips clone size in some rows; elsewhere it reads once, few, many or a size class.

j_call: TRBJ2-1
d_call: NA
clone_size: NA
v_call: TRBV25-1
cdr3_length: 10
cdr3_nt: TGTGCCAGCAGCTTCAATGAGCTGTTCTTC
cdr3_aa: CASSFNELFF

j_call: TRBJ2-7
d_call: TRBD1
clone_size: NA
v_call: TRBV27
cdr3_length: 12
cdr3_nt: TGTGCCAGCGACAGGGGTCATCACGAGCAGTACTTC
cdr3_aa: CASDRGHHEQYF

j_call: TRBJ2-1
d_call: NA
clone_size: NA
v_call: TRBV7-9
cdr3_length: 14
cdr3_nt: TGTGCCAGCAGCTTAGGAGGTTTGGACAATGAGCAGTTCTTC
cdr3_aa: CASSLGGLDNEQFF

j_call: TRBJ2-7
d_call: NA
clone_size: few
v_call: TRBV9
cdr3_length: 15
cdr3_nt: TGTGCCAGCAGCGTAGAGGGCAGGGTCATCGACGAGCAGTACTTC
cdr3_aa: CASSVEGRVIDEQYF

j_call: TRBJ1-3
d_call: NA
clone_size: few
v_call: TRBV2
cdr3_length: 17
cdr3_nt: TGTGCCAGCAGTGAAGGTGGGCGGGATACCTCTGGAAACACCATATATTTT
cdr3_aa: CASSEGGRDTSGNTIYF

j_call: TRBJ2-3
d_call: NA
clone_size: NA
v_call: TRBV4-1
cdr3_length: 16
cdr3_nt: TGCGCCAGCAGCCAAGGTCGAGGGCCCAGCACAGATACGCAGTATTTT
cdr3_aa: CASSQGRGPSTDTQYF

j_call: TRBJ2-1
d_call: TRBD2
clone_size: few
v_call: TRBV5-6
cdr3_length: 18
cdr3_nt: TGTGCCAGCAGCTTGGTCACTTCGGCTAGCGGGATCTACAATGAGCAGTTCTTC
cdr3_aa: CASSLVTSASGIYNEQFF

j_call: TRBJ2-7
d_call: NA
clone_size: NA
v_call: TRBV4-1
cdr3_length: 14
cdr3_nt: TGCGCCAGCAGCCAAGGCGTCAGGGACTACGAGCAGTACTTC
cdr3_aa: CASSQGVRDYEQYF

j_call: TRBJ2-5
d_call: TRBD2
clone_size: NA
v_call: TRBV7-9
cdr3_length: 15
cdr3_nt: TGTGCCAGCAGTTGGGGGGGACGCAAGCAAGAGACCCAGTACTTC
cdr3_aa: CASSWGGRKQETQYF

j_call: TRBJ2-7
d_call: TRBD2
clone_size: NA
v_call: TRBV4-2
cdr3_length: 18
cdr3_nt: TGTGCCAGCAGCCAAGGCCCGGCTAGCGGAGTCCGCTCCTACGAGCAGTACTTC
cdr3_aa: CASSQGPASGVRSYEQYF

j_call: TRBJ2-7
d_call: NA
clone_size: NA
v_call: TRBV11-2
cdr3_length: 14
cdr3_nt: TGTGCCAGCAGCGGAAGGGGTCTTGACTACGAGCAGTACTTC
cdr3_aa: CASSGRGLDYEQYF

j_call: TRBJ1-1
d_call: NA
clone_size: NA
v_call: TRBV6-5
cdr3_length: 14
cdr3_nt: TGTGCCAGCAGTTACGGGGGGGAGAACACTGAAGCTTTCTTT
cdr3_aa: CASSYGGENTEAFF

j_call: TRBJ2-3
d_call: TRBD2
clone_size: NA
v_call: TRBV4-1
cdr3_length: 16
cdr3_nt: TGCGCCAGCAGCCACCAGGAGCGGGGCAGCCGAGATACGCAGTATTTT
cdr3_aa: CASSHQERGSRDTQYF

j_call: TRBJ2-7
d_call: NA
clone_size: NA
v_call: TRBV6-6
cdr3_length: 15
cdr3_nt: TGTGCCAGCAGCTCCCCACAGGGTCTTACTTACGAGCAGTACTTC
cdr3_aa: CASSSPQGLTYEQYF

j_call: TRBJ2-1
d_call: TRBD2
clone_size: NA
v_call: TRBV2
cdr3_length: 17
cdr3_nt: TGTGCCAGCTGGGGGTCAGGGCGGGAGGGAGGAAACAATGAGCAGTTCTTC
cdr3_aa: CASWGSGREGGNNEQFF

j_call: TRBJ2-7
d_call: TRBD1
clone_size: NA
v_call: TRBV7-9
cdr3_length: 14
cdr3_nt: TGTGCCAGCAGCACAGGGGCCGGGAACTACGAGCAGTACTTC
cdr3_aa: CASSTGAGNYEQYF

j_call: TRBJ2-7
d_call: NA
clone_size: few
v_call: TRBV27
cdr3_length: 15
cdr3_nt: TGTGCCAGCAGTTTCAGGGCGTCGAGCTCCTACGAGCAGTACTTC
cdr3_aa: CASSFRASSSYEQYF

j_call: TRBJ2-7
d_call: TRBD2
clone_size: once
v_call: TRBV7-2
cdr3_length: 16
cdr3_nt: TGTGCCAGCAGCTTAGCGAGACTAGCGGGAGGGTACGAGCAGTACTTC
cdr3_aa: CASSLARLAGGYEQYF

j_call: TRBJ1-1
d_call: NA
clone_size: NA
v_call: TRBV9
cdr3_length: 15
cdr3_nt: TGTGCCAGCAGCGTCAGGGCAGGTACGAACACTGAAGCTTTCTTT
cdr3_aa: CASSVRAGTNTEAFF

j_call: TRBJ2-3
d_call: NA
clone_size: NA
v_call: TRBV2
cdr3_length: 14
cdr3_nt: TGTGCCAGCTCGAGGGGACTTGGCACAGATACGCAGTATTTT
cdr3_aa: CASSRGLGTDTQYF

j_call: TRBJ2-5
d_call: TRBD2
clone_size: NA
v_call: TRBV4-1
cdr3_length: 16
cdr3_nt: TGCGCCAGCAGCCAAGGGTTAGGACTAGCGCAAGAGACCCAGTACTTC
cdr3_aa: CASSQGLGLAQETQYF

j_call: TRBJ2-3
d_call: NA
clone_size: NA
v_call: TRBV7-3
cdr3_length: 15
cdr3_nt: TGTGCCAGCAGCTTAACGATAGGGGCAGCAGATACGCAGTATTTT
cdr3_aa: CASSLTIGAADTQYF

j_call: TRBJ2-3
d_call: NA
clone_size: NA
v_call: TRBV28
cdr3_length: 12
cdr3_nt: TGTGCCAGCAGTTTCTCCAGGGATACGCAGTATTTT
cdr3_aa: CASSFSRDTQYF

j_call: TRBJ1-2
d_call: NA
clone_size: NA
v_call: TRBV11-2
cdr3_length: 16
cdr3_nt: TGTGCCAGCAGCTTAGATCAAGGTACGGCGAGGTATGGCTACACCTTC
cdr3_aa: CASSLDQGTARYGYTF

j_call: TRBJ2-5
d_call: TRBD2
clone_size: NA
v_call: TRBV5-4
cdr3_length: 15
cdr3_nt: TGTGCCAGCAGCCCCACTAGCGGGGCCTTGGAGACCCAGTACTTC
cdr3_aa: CASSPTSGALETQYF

j_call: TRBJ2-3
d_call: NA
clone_size: few
v_call: TRBV5-1
cdr3_length: 13
cdr3_nt: TGCGCCAGCAGCTGGGAGTACACAGATACGCAGTATTTT
cdr3_aa: CASSWEYTDTQYF

j_call: TRBJ2-7
d_call: TRBD1
clone_size: NA
v_call: TRBV5-1
cdr3_length: 14
cdr3_nt: TGCGCCAGCAGCTTAGGGACAGGGTTCTACGAGCAGTACTTC
cdr3_aa: CASSLGTGFYEQYF

j_call: TRBJ2-7
d_call: TRBD1
clone_size: NA
v_call: TRBV5-1
cdr3_length: 15
cdr3_nt: TGCGCCAGCAGCCCCGGGACAGGGATAACTTACGAGCAGTACTTC
cdr3_aa: CASSPGTGITYEQYF

j_call: TRBJ1-2
d_call: NA
clone_size: NA
v_call: TRBV5-1
cdr3_length: 14
cdr3_nt: TGCGCCAGCAGTTTGACGGAGAGTAACTATGGCTACACCTTC
cdr3_aa: CASSLTESNYGYTF

j_call: TRBJ2-2
d_call: TRBD2
clone_size: NA
v_call: TRBV27
cdr3_length: 18
cdr3_nt: TGTGCCAGCAGTCCCGGACTAGCGGAGCTTTGGTACACCGGGGAGCTGTTCTTT
cdr3_aa: CASSPGLAELWYTGELFF

j_call: TRBJ2-7
d_call: TRBD1
clone_size: NA
v_call: TRBV5-1
cdr3_length: 15
cdr3_nt: TGCGCCAGCAGCGGGGGGACAGGGCCCTCCTACGAGCAGTACTTC
cdr3_aa: CASSGGTGPSYEQYF

j_call: TRBJ2-3
d_call: NA
clone_size: NA
v_call: TRBV13
cdr3_length: 15
cdr3_nt: TGTGCCAGCAGCTTAGCGGATCGGACGCGGGGTACGCAGTATTTT
cdr3_aa: CASSLADRTRGTQYF

j_call: TRBJ2-1
d_call: NA
clone_size: NA
v_call: TRBV2
cdr3_length: 12
cdr3_nt: TGTGCCAGCAGGAGGAGTAGCAATGAGCAGTTCTTC
cdr3_aa: CASRRSSNEQFF